The entry below describes one T cell receptor beta chain. The assay was immunoSEQ multiplex PCR, and TCRdb's table has in-frame clones only and misses some. This repertoire shows 30,000 to 45,000 clones, roughly 88% found once; its top ten account for about 1.1%. These data are taken from a study of PD-1 blockade in mismatch repair-deficient tumors. Turning to the study itself: All were previously treated, progressing patients with 12 mismatch repair-deficient cancer types.

The clonotype originates from an adult with mismatch repair-deficient cancer. The material was PBMCs, obtained roughly nine months after starting pembrolizumab.

In DNA, the CDR3 is TGTGCCAGCAGTGCGGACACTTACAATGAGCAGTTCTTC. Protein product: CASSADTYNEQFF. The V call is TRBV28, the J call TRBJ2-1; TRBD1 might be the D (5 bases). V shed 5 bases and J shed 4 bases, with 9 bases lying between them. Germline CDR1 MDHEN, CDR2 SYDVKM. This CDR3 region has 13 residues.